Each of the 15 T cell receptor beta chains below was sequenced from the same sample in a study of blood T cell repertoires in COVID-19. This table comes from immunoSEQ multiplex PCR, and its TCRdb copy is limited to in-frame clones, with some not included. The data contain over 200,000 clones, around nine tenths of them singletons. Sequenced sample: peripheral blood. These receptors were collected from a woman in her sixties or seventies with acute or convalescent COVID-19.

This rearrangement joins TRBV3-1 (or the pseudogene TRBV3-2) to TRBJ2-3; 12 positions agree with TRBD2. This CDR3 spans 20 amino acids. The V gene end was trimmed by 0 bases and the J gene end by 2 bases; junction bases not matched to a gene: 12. CDR1 and CDR2 (germline): LGHDT, YNNKEL (reference sequence). The CDR3 DNA reads as TGTGCCAGCAGCCAAGATGGTGAGCCTGGACTAGCGGGGTCCACAGATACGCAGTATTTT. As protein: CASSQDGEPGLAGSTDTQYF.

The chain is built from TRBV10-3 and TRBJ1-2; 7 bases align to TRBD1. The CDR3 sequence is 16 residues long. Germline trimming cut 2 bases from V and 6 bases from J; bases unmatched to any gene: 12. CDR1 ENHRY and CDR2 SYGVKD come from the germline V gene. CDR3 nucleotide sequence: TGTGCCATCAGTGAGGGACAGGTGAGGATCGGCGATGGCTACACCTTC. Translated, it gives CAISEGQVRIGDGYTF.

The chain is built from TRBV7-9 and TRBJ2-7, with D possibly TRBD2 on 7 matching bases. Trimming pared 3 bases from V and 1 base from J, leaving 10 bases between. Germline V CDR1 and CDR2: SEHNR, FQNEAQ (reference sequence). The length of the CDR3 is 14 residues. The CDR3, as DNA: TGTGCCAGCAGCTTCGAGGGGGGGTCCTACGAGCAGTACTTC. Translated, it gives CASSFEGGSYEQYF.

The genes are TRBV7-9 and TRBJ2-2; D remains ambiguous. CDR3 length: 13 amino acids. Per the germline V gene, CDR1 is SEHNR and CDR2 is FQNEAQ (reference sequence). Trimming stripped 5 bases from V and 4 bases from J, with 8 bases between. The CDR3 DNA is TGTGCCAGCAGCCCGGTCCCCACCGGGGAGCTGTTTTTT. It specifies CASSPVPTGELFF.

The rearrangement uses TRBV12-3 or TRBV12-4 and TRBJ2-3; TRBD1 agrees at 7 bases. There are 13 residues in the CDR3. The junction had 8 bases not matched to a gene; V was cut back by 10 bases and J by 4 bases. The CDR3 DNA follows: TGTGCCACAGCCGGGACAGTCGCAGATACGCAGTATTTT. Protein sequence: CATAGTVADTQYF.

The rearrangement links TRBV19 to TRBJ2-1; D remains ambiguous. The germline V gene has CDR1 LNHDA and CDR2 SQIVND (reference sequence). Deletions cut 4 bases from V and 2 bases from J, with 9 bases between. CDR3 size: 14 residues. The CDR3 is CASSKLETYNEQFF. The DNA of the CDR3 is TGTGCCAGTAGTAAGCTCGAGACCTACAATGAGCAGTTCTTC.

The V call is TRBV5-6, the J call TRBJ2-7; D is perhaps TRBD2 (6 bases). V lost 2 bases to trimming and J lost 8 bases, with 17 bases between them. Germline loops: CDR1 SGHDT, CDR2 YYEEEE. The length of the CDR3 is 14 residues. CDR3 amino acids: CASSFSGLPSQQYF. In DNA, the CDR3 is TGTGCCAGCAGCTTTTCGGGACTCCCATCCCAGCAGTACTTC. The full variable domain, completed using reference TRBV5-6 and TRBJ2-7, is DAGVTQSPTHLIKTRGQQVTLRCSPKSGHDTVSWYQQALGQGPQFIFQYYEEEERQRGNFPDRFSGHQFPNYSSELNVNALLLGDSALYLCASSFSGLPSQQYFGPGTRLTVT.

The V and J genes are TRBV3-1 (or the pseudogene TRBV3-2) and TRBJ2-2; 9 bases agree with TRBD2. Germline CDR1 reads LGHDT; CDR2 reads YNNKEL (reference sequence). After removal of 1 base from V and 3 bases from J, the junction contained 3 bases not matched to a gene. This CDR3 is built from 16 residues. CDR3 sequence reads: CASSQGSSGDTGELFF. As DNA, the CDR3 is TGTGCCAGCAGCCAAGGGTCTAGCGGGGACACCGGGGAGCTGTTTTTT.

The V gene is TRBV19, the J gene TRBJ1-2; 9 bases map to TRBD1. Germline CDR1 reads LNHDA; CDR2 reads SQIVND (reference sequence). The V and J ends lost 2 bases and 6 bases, in that order; junction bases with no gene match: 10. The CDR3 consists of 16 residues. CDR3 sequence reads: CASSIITGGDRNGYTF. CDR3 coding DNA: TGTGCCAGTAGTATAATTACAGGGGGCGATCGGAATGGCTACACCTTC.

This clone was recorded once. The chain recombines TRBV5-1 with TRBJ1-6; 8 bases are shared with TRBD1. CDR1 and CDR2 (germline): SGHRS, YFSETQ. This CDR3 contains 17 residues. The V gene end was trimmed by 3 bases and the J gene end by 9 bases; junction bases not matched to a gene: 14. CDR3 nucleotide sequence: TGCGCCAGCAGCTCCGACGGGACAGGATCTGTTAGTTCACCCCTCCACTTT. Its translation: CASSSDGTGSVSSPLHF.

This chain uses TRBV4-1 with TRBJ1-2, with 12 bases matching TRBD1. Germline CDR1 is MGHRA and CDR2 is YSYEKL. This CDR3 is built from 18 residues. Trimming at V came to 1 base and at J to 3 bases, leaving 9 bases not matched to a gene. The CDR3 coding sequence is TGCGCCAGCAGCCAAGCCGGGACAGGGGGCCCTAACGACTATGGCTACACCTTC. The encoded protein is CASSQAGTGGPNDYGYTF.

CDR3 amino acids: CASRKPGQGRYEQYF. As DNA, the CDR3 is TGTGCCAGCAGAAAGCCGGGACAGGGGCGGTACGAGCAGTACTTC. This chain links TRBV6-5 with TRBJ2-7; 10 bases map to TRBD1. The CDR3 is 15 residues long. Trimming removed 6 bases from V and 4 bases from J; junction bases left unmatched: 9. From germline, CDR1 is MNHEY and CDR2 SVGAGI.

This clone was seen once. V gene TRBV15 combines with J gene TRBJ2-3, with a weak D call TRBD2 (6 bases). CDR3 length: 20 residues. The germline gives CDR1 LNHNV, CDR2 YYDKDF (reference sequence). Trimming removed 0 bases at V and 3 bases at J, with 25 bases between. CDR3 protein: CATSRDLGRAGPSETDTQYF. CDR3 bases: TGTGCCACCAGCAGAGATCTTGGCCGGGCGGGACCCTCGGAAACAGATACGCAGTATTTT.

This chain connects TRBV11-1 to TRBJ2-7; a weak D match, TRBD1 (6 bases). Trimming removed 1 base from V and 4 bases from J, with 11 bases in between. The CDR3 is 14 residues long. Germline V gives CDR1 SGHAT, CDR2 FQDESV (reference sequence). CDR3 sequence reads: CASSLEGVRYEQYF. For the CDR3, the DNA is TGTGCCAGCAGCTTAGAGGGGGTGCGTTACGAGCAGTACTTC.

V usage is TRBV3-1 (or the pseudogene TRBV3-2) and J usage is TRBJ1-6, with D uncertain. The germline gives CDR1 LGHDT, CDR2 YNNKEL (reference sequence). The CDR3 loop spans 15 amino acids. Deletions cut 4 bases from V and 7 bases from J, with 14 bases between. CDR3 nucleotides: TGTGCCAGCAGCCCAGTGCGGGGAGGGAATTCACCCCTCCACTTT. Residues: CASSPVRGGNSPLHF.